The 17 T cell receptor beta chains below were found in one sample sequenced in a study of OX40 agonist ivuxolimab in advanced cancers. Profiled with immunoSEQ multiplex PCR; TCRdb holds only in-frame clones, not every one. The sample comprises about 120,000 clones, roughly nine tenths of which are singletons, and about 0.3% rests with the top ten. The sequencing here drew on CD4+ or CD8+ T cells sorted from blood, taken in a trial of the OX40 agonist ivuxolimab. The receptors were gathered from an adult with an advanced solid tumor such as melanoma, head and neck, liver or kidney cancer.

This rearrangement joins TRBV5-1 to TRBJ2-7; 13 positions match TRBD2. J lost 1 base, V lost 4 bases, and 8 bases had no gene match. The germline V gene has CDR1 SGHRS and CDR2 YFSETQ. The CDR3 spans 17 residues. CDR3 in DNA: TGCGCCAGCAGCCCAGACGGACTAGCGGGAGTGTCCTACGAGCAGTACTTC. Encoded protein: CASSPDGLAGVSYEQYF.

The chain employs TRBV19 and TRBJ2-5; D ambiguous. The germline V gene has CDR1 LNHDA and CDR2 SQIVND (reference sequence). V gave up 3 bases and J gave up 1 base, with 9 bases separating them. The CDR3 is 14 amino acids. CDR3 nucleotides: TGTGCCAGTAGTATTTCCGTTATCCAAGAGACCCAGTACTTC. This sequence encodes CASSISVIQETQYF. Together with reference TRBV19 and TRBJ2-5, the CDR3 gives the full variable domain: DGGITQSPKYLFRKEGQNVTLSCEQNLNHDAMYWYRQDPGQGLRLIYYSQIVNDFQKGDIAEGYSVSREKKESFPLTVTSAQKNPTAFYLCASSISVIQETQYFGPGTRLLVL.

The rearrangement links TRBV5-1 to TRBJ1-2; TRBD1 matches 10 bases. Germline V gene sequence: CDR1 SGHRS, CDR2 YFSETQ. The CDR3 has 16 amino acids. Germline trimming cut 2 bases from V and 9 bases from J; bases unmatched to any gene: 13. Here the CDR3 reads CASSFSTRTGGERYTF. DNA of the CDR3: TGCGCCAGCAGCTTTTCTACCCGGACAGGGGGGGAACGCTACACCTTC.

The V and J genes are TRBV6-6 and TRBJ2-7; weak D call: TRBD1 (6 bases). With 4 bases removed from V and 2 bases from J, the gap between germline ends came to 15 bases. The CDR3 contains 15 residues. The germline gives CDR1 MNHNY, CDR2 SVGAGI (reference sequence). The CDR3 region has the DNA TGTGCCAGCAGTTCCAACTCATACAGGGCCTACGAGCAGTACTTC. Translated, it gives CASSSNSYRAYEQYF.

This clone was found once. V usage is TRBV6-6 and J usage is TRBJ1-6; weak D call: TRBD1 (6 bases). CDR3 length equals 16 residues. The germline V and J ends were trimmed by 2 bases and 0 bases, with 8 bases remaining between them. The V gene's germline CDR1 is MNHNY and CDR2 SVGAGI (reference sequence). CDR3 in amino acids: CASSYGQSSYNSPLHF. The CDR3 DNA follows: TGTGCCAGCAGTTACGGACAGAGCTCCTATAATTCACCCCTCCACTTT.

This sequence joins TRBV6-1 and TRBJ1-5, with D unclear. V dropped 6 bases and J dropped 2 bases, with 11 bases sitting between them. The CDR3 has 14 residues. Germline V lookup: CDR1 MNHNS, CDR2 SASEGT. As DNA, the CDR3 is TGTGCCAGCAGCCCATTAAGGGGCAATCAGCCCCAGCATTTT. It encodes CASSPLRGNQPQHF.

The chain recombines TRBV9 with TRBJ2-2; tentative D call: TRBD2 (6 bases). The V and J ends lost 0 bases and 3 bases respectively, with 9 bases between them. Germline V gives CDR1 SGDLS, CDR2 YYNGEE. CDR3 size: 15 residues. The CDR3 is CASSVAWRDTGELFF. The CDR3 DNA follows: TGTGCCAGCAGCGTAGCGTGGAGGGACACCGGGGAGCTGTTTTTT.

This clone was counted only a few times. The rearrangement joins TRBV5-1 to TRBJ2-7; TRBD1 matches 8 bases. The CDR3 has 15 residues. Trimming cost V 5 bases and J 7 bases; bases outside gene matches: 14. From germline, CDR1 is SGHRS and CDR2 YFSETQ. In DNA, the CDR3 is TGCGCCAGCAGTACCGGGACAGGCCCCTCCGGTGAGCAGTACTTC. Protein product: CASSTGTGPSGEQYF.

This clone has a single count. V gene TRBV18 combines with J gene TRBJ1-4; 7 bases line up with TRBD1. The CDR3 extends over 19 amino acids. Germline V gives CDR1 KGHSH, CDR2 LQKENI. V dropped 1 base and J dropped 4; count of bases not matched to a gene: 15. The DNA of the CDR3 is TGTGCCAGCTCACCACTAATTTCAGGCTCGGGGACAGTTAATGAAAAACTGTTTTTT. It is translated as CASSPLISGSGTVNEKLFF.

J is TRBJ2-3 and V is TRBV6-5; D might be TRBD2 (6 bases). CDR1 and CDR2 (germline): MNHEY, SVGAGI. The CDR3 sequence is 14 residues long. V lost 6 bases to trimming and J lost 2 bases, with 12 bases between them. The CDR3 here is CASRSGLSTDTQYF. In nucleotides, the CDR3 is TGTGCCAGCAGATCGGGACTCTCCACAGATACGCAGTATTTT.

The CDR3 DNA sequence: TGTGCCAGTAGCCCATGGGGGCAGGGTTTATCAACTTTGGGCTACACCTTC. Protein: CASSPWGQGLSTLGYTF. The chain employs TRBV19 and TRBJ1-2; a possible D gene is TRBD1 (6 bases). Germline V gene data show CDR1 as LNHDA and CDR2 as SQIVND (reference sequence). Trimming cost V 6 bases and J 8 bases, with 28 bases left between them. There are 17 residues in the CDR3. Supplemented by reference TRBV19 and TRBJ1-2, the full variable domain reads DGGITQSPKYLFRKEGQNVTLSCEQNLNHDAMYWYRQDPGQGLRLIYYSQIVNDFQKGDIAEGYSVSREKKESFPLTVTSAQKNPTAFYLCASSPWGQGLSTLGYTFGSGTRLTVV.

J is TRBJ1-5 and V is TRBV4-1; D ambiguous. V lost 0 bases and J lost 4, with 13 bases in between. The CDR3 is made up of 16 amino acids. Germline V lookup: CDR1 MGHRA, CDR2 YSYEKL. The CDR3 spells CASSQERYGVNQPQHF. The DNA for the CDR3 is TGCGCCAGCAGCCAAGAACGCTATGGGGTGAATCAGCCCCAGCATTTT.

The chain employs TRBV29-1 and TRBJ2-1; 11 positions match TRBD2. CDR1 SQVTM and CDR2 ANQGSEA come from the germline V gene. V lost 6 bases to trimming and J lost 10 bases; unmatched junction nucleotides: 17. The length of the CDR3 is 16 residues. CDR3 sequence (DNA): TGCAGCGTCCCCAGGCCGGGGCTAGCGGGGGGTAGGGAGCAGTTCTTC. Translation gives CSVPRPGLAGGREQFF.

This chain connects TRBV28 to TRBJ1-4, with TRBD1 matching 9 bases. Trimming removed 7 bases from V and 6 bases from J; junction bases left unmatched: 9. Looked up from germline, CDR1 is MDHEN and CDR2 is SYDVKM. The CDR3 covers 15 residues. The chain's CDR3 is CASTPPGDRDEKLFF. In DNA, the CDR3 is TGTGCCAGCACTCCCCCGGGGGACAGGGATGAAAAACTGTTTTTT.

V and J are TRBV19 and TRBJ1-1, with a possible D match to TRBD1 (6 bases). V lost 4 bases, J lost 9 bases, and 12 bases lay in between. This CDR3 is 12 amino acids long. Germline loops: CDR1 LNHDA, CDR2 SQIVND (reference sequence). CDR3 in DNA: TGTGCCAGTAGTACTACAGGGAATCAAGCTTTCTTT. It yields the protein CASSTTGNQAFF.

In the case of this clone: At one of its ends the junction is not consistent with the germline gene, which may arise from a read error. J is TRBJ1-1 and V is TRBV7-2; D gene ambiguous. Germline-derived CDR1 and CDR2 are SGHTA and FQGNSA. The CDR3 consists of 12 residues. The CDR3 sequence: CASSLTNAQPMF. As DNA, the CDR3 is TGTGCCAGCAGCTTAACGAACGCCCAGCCCATGTTT. The whole variable domain, filled in from reference TRBV7-2 and TRBJ1-1, reads GAGVSQSPSNKVTEKGKDVELRCDPISGHTALYWYRQSLGQGLEFLIYFQGNSAPDKSGLPSDRFSAERTGGSVSTLTIQRTQQEDSAVYLCASSLTNAQPMFGQGTRLTVV.

The rearrangement links TRBV25-1 to TRBJ1-1; the match to TRBD1 covers 8 bases. The CDR3 runs 16 residues. V trimming: 3 bases; J trimming: 1 base; junction bases outside the gene matches: 7. Germline lookup yields CDR1 MGHDK and CDR2 SYGVNS. This chain's CDR3 is CASSDLFDRGNTEAFF. The CDR3 DNA is TGTGCCAGCAGTGATCTTTTTGACAGGGGGAACACTGAAGCTTTCTTT.